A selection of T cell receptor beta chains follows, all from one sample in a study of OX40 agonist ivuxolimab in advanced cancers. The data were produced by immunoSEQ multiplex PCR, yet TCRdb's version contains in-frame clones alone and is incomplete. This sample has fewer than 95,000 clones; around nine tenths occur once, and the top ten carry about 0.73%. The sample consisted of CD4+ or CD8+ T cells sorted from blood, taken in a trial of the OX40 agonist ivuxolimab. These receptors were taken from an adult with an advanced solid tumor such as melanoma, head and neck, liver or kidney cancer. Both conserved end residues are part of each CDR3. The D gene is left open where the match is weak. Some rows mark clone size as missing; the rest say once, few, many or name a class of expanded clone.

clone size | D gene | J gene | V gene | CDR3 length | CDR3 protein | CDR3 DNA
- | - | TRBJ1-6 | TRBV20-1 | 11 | CSARRNSALHF | TGCAGTGCTAGGAGAAATTCAGCCCTCCACTTT
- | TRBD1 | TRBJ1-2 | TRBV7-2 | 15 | CASSVSRTGNYGYTF | TGTGCCAGCAGCGTATCCCGGACAGGGAACTATGGCTACACCTTC
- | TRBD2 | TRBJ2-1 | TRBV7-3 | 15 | CASSLVGGRKGEQFF | TGTGCCAGCAGCTTGGTTGGCGGGAGGAAGGGTGAGCAGTTCTTC
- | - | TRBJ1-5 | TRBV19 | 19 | CASSIGRLGGPRSNQPQHF | TGTGCCAGTAGTATTGGAAGATTAGGAGGGCCTCGTTCTAATCAGCCCCAGCATTTT
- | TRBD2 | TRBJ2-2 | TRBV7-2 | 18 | CASSPFAGGHKDTGELFF | TGTGCCAGCAGCCCTTTTGCGGGAGGGCATAAGGACACCGGGGAGCTGTTTTTT
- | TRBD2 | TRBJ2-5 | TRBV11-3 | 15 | CASSPLGTRGETQYF | TGTGCCAGCAGCCCCCTCGGGACTAGGGGGGAGACCCAGTACTTC
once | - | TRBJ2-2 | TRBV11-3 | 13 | CASSTDATGELFF | TGTGCCAGCAGCACAGACGCGACCGGGGAGCTGTTTTTT
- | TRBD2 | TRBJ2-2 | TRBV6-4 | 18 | CASSDGLAGGRRTGELFF | TGTGCCAGCAGTGACGGACTAGCGGGAGGGCGACGTACCGGGGAGCTGTTTTTT
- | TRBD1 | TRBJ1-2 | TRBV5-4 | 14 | CASSLGDRGYGYTF | TGTGCCAGCAGCTTGGGGGACAGGGGGTATGGCTACACCTTC
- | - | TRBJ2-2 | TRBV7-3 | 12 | CASSPQTGELFF | TGTGCCAGCAGCCCACAGACCGGGGAGCTGTTTTTT
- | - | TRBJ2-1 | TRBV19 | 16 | CASSVRVGGPYNEQFF | TGTGCCAGTAGCGTCAGAGTGGGAGGCCCCTACAATGAGCAGTTCTTC
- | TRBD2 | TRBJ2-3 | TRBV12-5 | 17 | CASGLGFGTSGTDTQYF | TGTGCTAGTGGTTTGGGATTCGGGACTAGCGGCACAGATACGCAGTATTTT
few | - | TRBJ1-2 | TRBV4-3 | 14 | CASSQGLRDYGYTF | TGCGCCAGCAGCCAAGGGCTCCGTGACTATGGCTACACCTTC
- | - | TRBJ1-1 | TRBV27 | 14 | CASSLSTGNTEAFF | TGTGCCAGCAGTTTATCGACAGGGAACACTGAAGCTTTCTTT